This record covers a single T cell receptor beta chain. Its specific antigen is unknown. Per-base quality was not reported, and no clone a single base away is much larger than it. The data were taken from a study of tumor-infiltrating lymphocytes in primary liver carcinoma (dated by TCRdb to the late 2010s). General notes on the study: Of the five patients (three men and two women, aged 30 to 69 years), four had hepatocellular carcinoma and one had combined HCC and intrahepatic cholangiocarcinoma. The five patients had tumors staged T1-T3 N0M0, with maximum diameters ranging from roughly 4.2 to 10 cm. The study combined TCRbeta repertoire sequencing, expression microarrays and whole-exome sequencing across five regions of each liver tumor, with adjacent normal tissue and blood. A total of approximately 35 specimens from 5 patients underwent TCRbeta repertoire sequencing, comprising around 25 tumor regions, 5 adjacent noncancerous liver tissues and 5 peripheral blood samples. High reproducibility was observed for the technical replicate repertoires, with mean shared-clone rates near 0.89 and correlation coefficients above 0.95. Agilent mRNA microarray profiling was performed on the approximately 25 tumor region samples to relate TCRbeta repertoire diversity to the local molecular phenotype. Roughly 3.5 to 8 million productive TCRbeta reads were obtained per sample, and no significant difference in read depth was found between tissue types. General study outcomes and caveats: Comparison of CD4+ and CD8+ T cell repertoires was precluded by the use of bulk unsorted samples. The top 250 clones made up a significantly larger repertoire fraction in tumors than in blood (p = 0.039). Consistent with antigen-driven expansion, pairs of tumor regions showed higher repertoire overlap (mean about 35%) than either tumor-adjacent pairs (approximately 17%) or tumor-blood pairs (around 15%). Only about 7.5-25% of top clones were found in all five regions of a tumor, suggesting spatial heterogeneity of tumor-infiltrating T cells. The study included only a few patients, and the authors note findings should be validated in a larger study. Because only the TCR beta chain was sequenced and unpaired alpha chains were not captured, true repertoire diversity is likely underestimated.

The CDR3 spans 16 residues, from the cysteine through the phenylalanine. Kept here is only the CDR3 DNA, which spans 48 bases and is read in frame from base 1. V ends up 5 bases short and J 9 bases short, with an unmatched junction base count of 14. The germline V gene yields SGHNT for CDR1 and YENEEA for CDR2. Total RNA and DNA were co-extracted from about 19-30 mg of bulk tissue with the AllPrep DNA/RNA mini kit, without cell sorting. Surgical resection was performed in China between 2015 and early 2016 on about 5 patients with histopathologically diagnosed primary liver carcinoma. Chronic HBV infection was present in the patients, and the patients were treatment-naive at sampling. Each tumor was sampled at five spatially separated regions: the superior, inferior, left-lateral and right-lateral poles and the tumor centre. Histology showed that every tumor sample contained more than 80% viable tumor cells. Each fresh piece of tumor and adjacent tissue was cut in two, with one half stored in RNAlater at -80 degrees C and the other half sent for histology.

Using a constant-region primer and ProtoScript II reverse transcriptase, TCRbeta-specific cDNA was reverse-transcribed from 500 ng total RNA. TCRbeta libraries were built with three nested multiplex PCR rounds, a slightly modified ARM-PCR procedure. Multiplex TRBV1-TRBV30 forward primers and a Cbeta reverse primer were used in the first two PCR rounds, each of which was run for approximately 11 cycles. Sample barcodes and Illumina adapters were added in a final 25-cycle PCR using Deep VentR polymerase. Before sequencing, amplicons of 200-500 bp were gel-purified using a QIAquick gel extraction kit. An Illumina HiSeq 2500 was used to sequence the TCRbeta amplicons, generating 250-bp paired-end reads. The study's own analysis went as follows. To recover full CDR3 sequences, reads were quality-trimmed using Trimmomatic v0.33 and paired reads were then merged using FLASH v1.2.11. MiGEC v1.2.1b assigned V, D and J germline segments to the rearranged TCRbeta sequences. VDJtools v1.0.0 computed clonotype statistics and Shannon-Wiener diversity indices. To cut down on sampling bias, every analysis after diversity analysis relied on just the 250 most abundant clonotypes from each sample. TCRdb ran its own pipeline on the public reads, namely fastp trimming at Q25 and MiXCR clone calling, and kept in-frame beta chains. Under each unique CDR3 protein, matching rows form one entry showing the most common genes and DNA. V and J calls and clone size were set by TCRdb, not the authors. The sample table contains 65,000 to 80,000 distinct CDR3 sequences; only one count was recorded for about 72% of them. The biggest ten clones account for roughly a quarter of the sample.

Sequenced: liver tumor tissue from sampling region 4. Explained via the paper, the cell subset or site label denotes: tumor region T4, right-lateral pole. Here the chain combines TRBV11-3 and TRBJ2-1; 9 central bases correspond to TRBD2. This TCR was sampled from a man in his forties with primary liver carcinoma and hepatitis B virus infection. CDR3 reads: CASSGGASGNCGEQFF. The DNA reads TGTGCCAGCAGCGGCGGAGCTAGCGGGAATTGCGGTGAGCAGTTCTTC. This CDR3, with the reference TRBV11-3 and TRBJ2-1 proteins standing in past its ends, gives the full variable domain EAGVVQSPRYKIIEKKQPVAFWCNPISGHNTLYWYLQNLGQGPELLIRYENEEAVDDSQLPKDRFSAERLKGVDSTLKIQPAELGDSAVYLCASSGGASGNCGEQFFGPGTRLTVL.